Listed below are T cell receptor beta chains from one sample, sequenced in a study of blood T cell repertoires in COVID-19. The method was immunoSEQ multiplex PCR; TCRdb's version includes in-frame clones alone and lacks a portion of them. The data show 400,000 to 450,000 clones, about 90% seen once. Sequenced sample: PBMCs or T cells enriched from blood (not recorded which). These receptors were obtained from a man aged 18 to 29 who had recovered from COVID-19. CDR3s include the opening cysteine and the closing phenylalanine or tryptophan. D genes are given only for firm matches. A clone size is listed for some rows: how often the clone was seen (once, few, many), or a class if it is expanded.

TRBV19	TRBD2	.	TRBJ2-2	CASSPTRTSSTGELFF	TGTGCCAGTAGCCCTACTCGGACTAGCTCCACCGGGGAGCTGTTTTTT
TRBV12-5	.	.	TRBJ1-2	CASGPGGGGYTF	TGTGCTAGTGGTCCCGGGGGGGGTGGCTACACCTTC
TRBV28	.	once	TRBJ1-1	CASSFGIEAFF	TGTGCCAGCAGTTTCGGGATTGAAGCTTTCTTT
TRBV3-1/TRBV3-2	.	.	TRBJ1-3	CASSQGEGGINTIYF	TGTGCCAGCAGCCAAGGGGAAGGGGGAATAAACACCATATATTTT
TRBV6-5	TRBD1	.	TRBJ1-1	CASSYSTDRGTEAFF	TGTGCCAGCAGTTACTCGACGGACAGGGGAACTGAAGCTTTCTTT
TRBV5-4	.	.	TRBJ2-5	CASSLLAAGETQYF	TGTGCCAGCAGCTTGTTGGCGGCCGGGGAGACCCAGTACTTC
TRBV11-2	TRBD1	once	TRBJ1-6	CASSLSDLRQGTPLHF	TGTGCCAGCAGCTTATCCGACCTCCGACAGGGGACACCCCTCCACTTT
TRBV9	TRBD2	.	TRBJ2-2	CASSAPAEGAGGIYGELFF	TGTGCCAGCAGCGCGCCCGCGGAGGGTGCGGGAGGAATTTACGGGGAGCTGTTTTTT
TRBV6-5	TRBD1	.	TRBJ1-2	CASSGTAGYTF	TGTGCCAGCAGCGGGACAGCTGGCTACACCTTC
TRBV5-5	TRBD2	.	TRBJ2-1	CASSPGEGNEQFF	TGTGCCAGCAGCCCCGGGGAGGGTAATGAGCAGTTCTTC
TRBV5-4	TRBD1	.	TRBJ2-5	CASSPGQGRQETQYF	TGTGCCAGCAGTCCCGGACAGGGTAGGCAAGAGACCCAGTACTTC
TRBV19	.	once	TRBJ1-2	CASSIVEGSDYGYTF	TGTGCCAGTAGTATAGTGGAGGGGAGTGACTATGGCTACACCTTC
TRBV18	.	.	TRBJ1-5	CASSPGGDLNQPQHF	TGTGCCAGCTCACCAGGGGGGGACCTCAATCAGCCCCAGCATTTT
TRBV28	.	.	TRBJ2-3	CASKTSTDTQYF	TGTGCCAGCAAAACTAGCACAGATACGCAGTATTTT
TRBV18	TRBD1	.	TRBJ2-7	CASSTPGQGAGRSYEQYF	TGTGCCAGCTCAACGCCGGGACAGGGGGCTGGCAGGTCCTACGAGCAGTACTTC
TRBV7-3	.	.	TRBJ2-3	CASSLAGPEDTQYF	TGTGCCAGCAGCTTAGCGGGGCCTGAGGATACGCAGTATTTT
TRBV2	.	.	TRBJ1-5	CASSPASDSVQPQHF	TGTGCCAGCAGTCCAGCTTCGGACAGTGTCCAGCCCCAGCATTTT
TRBV28	.	.	TRBJ1-5	CASSLLGPQHF	TGTGCCAGCAGTCTACTAGGGCCCCAGCATTTT
TRBV30	.	.	TRBJ1-2	CAWSTNPGNGYTF	TGTGCCTGGAGTACGAATCCAGGGAACGGCTACACCTTC
TRBV9	TRBD1	.	TRBJ2-2	CASSPSQGAGELFF	TGTGCCAGCAGCCCCTCGCAGGGGGCCGGGGAGCTGTTTTTT
TRBV7-9	.	.	TRBJ2-1	CASFGRDQGNEQFF	TGTGCCAGCTTTGGGCGGGATCAAGGAAATGAGCAGTTCTTC
TRBV19	.	.	TRBJ1-5	CASSIDPALQPQHF	TGTGCCAGTAGTATAGATCCCGCGTTACAGCCCCAGCATTTT
TRBV11-2	TRBD1	.	TRBJ1-5	CASSLRTGRDQPQHF	TGTGCCAGCAGCTTACGGACAGGTCGGGATCAGCCCCAGCATTTT
TRBV10-3	TRBD2	once	TRBJ2-2	CAISESVALAGRPGELFF	TGTGCCATCAGTGAGTCGGTCGCACTAGCGGGACGCCCCGGGGAGCTGTTTTTT
TRBV5-8	TRBD1	.	TRBJ2-7	CASSPPTGFYEQYF	TGTGCCAGCAGCCCCCCGACAGGGTTCTACGAGCAGTACTTC
TRBV2	.	once	TRBJ1-1	CASSEAERVNTEAFF	TGTGCCAGCAGTGAAGCGGAGAGGGTGAACACTGAAGCTTTCTTT
TRBV27	.	.	TRBJ1-2	CASSKGFFYGYTF	TGTGCCAGCAGTAAGGGGTTTTTCTATGGCTACACCTTC
TRBV19	.	.	TRBJ1-2	CASSTPGTGLYGYTF	TGTGCCAGTAGTACCCCCGGGACTGGATTATATGGCTACACCTTC
TRBV6-1	TRBD1	.	TRBJ2-1	CASSERQGAYNEQFF	TGTGCCAGCAGTGAACGTCAGGGGGCTTACAATGAGCAGTTCTTC
TRBV7-2	.	.	TRBJ2-3	CASSPLAAHTDTQYF	TGTGCCAGCAGCCCGTTAGCGGCCCACACAGATACGCAGTATTTT
TRBV11-2	.	.	TRBJ1-1	CASSLAARGHTEAFF	TGTGCCAGCAGCTTAGCGGCCAGGGGTCACACTGAAGCTTTCTTT
TRBV6-1	TRBD1	.	TRBJ1-5	CASSEGMGTAISNQPQHF	TGTGCCAGCAGTGAAGGCATGGGGACAGCTATTAGCAATCAGCCCCAGCATTTT
TRBV11-2	TRBD2	.	TRBJ2-3	CASSWGGRSTDTQYF	TGTGCCAGCAGCTGGGGGGGGAGAAGCACAGATACGCAGTATTTT
TRBV9	.	.	TRBJ2-1	CASSSRSGPSYNEQFF	TGTGCCAGCAGCTCCCGAAGCGGACCCTCCTACAATGAGCAGTTCTTC
TRBV20-1	TRBD2	.	TRBJ2-5	CSASLIRSGRGETQYF	TGCAGTGCTAGTCTTATTCGCAGCGGGAGGGGTGAGACCCAGTACTTC
TRBV10-3	.	.	TRBJ1-5	CAISDGQAGPQHF	TGTGCCATCAGTGATGGCCAGGCCGGGCCCCAGCATTTT
TRBV2	.	.	TRBJ2-1	CASSGPRRAGASYNEQFF	TGTGCCAGCAGCGGACCCCGTAGGGCGGGGGCCTCATACAATGAGCAGTTCTTC
TRBV7-9	.	.	TRBJ2-7	CASSRLRGSSYEQYF	TGTGCCAGCAGCCGTCTCCGAGGGAGCTCCTACGAGCAGTACTTC
TRBV7-8	TRBD2	.	TRBJ2-1	CASSSGLAGTNEQFF	TGTGCCAGCAGCTCTGGACTAGCGGGGACGAATGAGCAGTTCTTC
TRBV6-5	TRBD1	.	TRBJ1-2	CASSQRGRSGYTF	TGTGCCAGCAGCCAGAGGGGGCGGTCTGGCTACACCTTC